This entry describes one T cell receptor (beta chain). Its matching antigen is unknown. Compared with germline, one end of the junction differs, possibly owing to a read error. The data derive from a study of cytomegalovirus exposure and HLA in healthy donors. Whole-study findings and limits: A previous analysis found most TCR beta V segments productive roughly 87% or roughly 30% of the time.

Germline V gene data show CDR1 as SNHLY and CDR2 as FYNNEI. CDR3 size: 14 residues. 13 Jbeta primers and 60 Vbeta primers were used for the PCR. The data were produced by immunoSEQ multiplex PCR, yet TCRdb's version contains in-frame clones alone and is incomplete. This sample has over 85,000 clones; around 80% occur once, and the top ten carry roughly 2.9%. The sequenced sample was PBMCs. This sequence joins TRBV2 and TRBJ2-7; tentatively, D is TRBD2 (7 bases). This clonotype originated in a woman aged 55-70 years in good health and CMV-seropositive. CDR3 region: CASRYDRRDYERYF. The CDR3, as DNA: TGTGCCAGCAGATACGACAGGCGGGACTACGAGCGGTACTTC.